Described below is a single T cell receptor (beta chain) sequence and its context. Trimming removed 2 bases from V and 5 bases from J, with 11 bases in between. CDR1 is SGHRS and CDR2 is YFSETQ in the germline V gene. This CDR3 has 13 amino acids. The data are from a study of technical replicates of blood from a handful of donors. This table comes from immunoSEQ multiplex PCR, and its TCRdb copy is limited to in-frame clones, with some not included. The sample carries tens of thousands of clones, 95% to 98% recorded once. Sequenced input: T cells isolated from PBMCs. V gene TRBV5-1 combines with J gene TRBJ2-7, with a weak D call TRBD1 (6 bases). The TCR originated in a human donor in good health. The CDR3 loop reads CASSLTGNDEQYF. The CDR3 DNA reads TGCGCCAGCAGCTTAACAGGGAATGACGAGCAGTACTTC.